One sample yielded the 19 T cell receptor beta chains listed below, sequenced in a study of blood T cell repertoires in COVID-19. Here immunoSEQ multiplex PCR was the method, and the copy in TCRdb shows in-frame clones only, minus some. The table records a few hundred thousand clones, around 87% of them present only once. The sample consisted of peripheral blood. These receptors were taken from a man in his sixties with acute or convalescent COVID-19.

The chain employs TRBV4-2 and TRBJ1-1; maybe TRBD1 (5 bases). CDR3 length: 16 residues. Trimming pared 0 bases from V and 1 base from J, leaving 12 bases between. Germline assignment: CDR1 LGHNA and CDR2 YNFKEQ. The CDR3 loop reads CASSQDPGTRNTEAFF. In DNA form, the CDR3 reads TGTGCCAGCAGCCAAGATCCAGGGACTCGGAACACTGAAGCTTTCTTT.

V gene TRBV29-1 combines with J gene TRBJ2-7; D is unresolved. Germline CDR1 is SQVTM and CDR2 is ANQGSEA. This CDR3 spans 12 amino acids. With 1 base removed from V and 2 bases from J, the gap between germline ends came to 6 bases. DNA of the CDR3: TGCAGCGTTGAAGTAGGAGCCTACGAGCAGTACTTC. Its protein is CSVEVGAYEQYF.

This clone was seen a few times. This sequence joins TRBV5-1 and TRBJ2-1, with TRBD1 matching 8 bases. Trimming at V came to 2 bases and at J to 5 bases, leaving 6 bases not matched to a gene. The germline gives CDR1 SGHRS, CDR2 YFSETQ. The CDR3 covers 15 residues. The CDR3, as DNA: TGCGCCAGCAGCTTCCGGACAGGGAGGAACAATGAGCAGTTCTTC. Its translation is CASSFRTGRNNEQFF.

The rearrangement links TRBV7-2 to TRBJ2-5; 10 bases fit TRBD1. The CDR3 length is 15 residues. V was clipped by 6 bases and J by 1 base; unmatched bases: 5. Per germline, CDR1 SGHTA and CDR2 FQGNSA. CDR3 sequence (DNA): TGTGCCAGCAGGGGGGACAGGGGCCTCCAAGAGACCCAGTACTTC. It codes for CASRGDRGLQETQYF. Full variable domain (outside the CDR3, taken from reference TRBV7-2 and TRBJ2-5): GAGVSQSPSNKVTEKGKDVELRCDPISGHTALYWYRQSLGQGLEFLIYFQGNSAPDKSGLPSDRFSAERTGGSVSTLTIQRTQQEDSAVYLCASRGDRGLQETQYFGPGTRLLVL.

The chain couples TRBV19 to TRBJ1-1, with 12 bases fitting TRBD1. J lost 4 bases, V lost 0 bases, and 9 bases had no gene match. Germline CDR1 and CDR2: LNHDA and SQIVND (reference sequence). CDR3 length equals 18 residues. CDR3 bases: TGTGCCAGTAGTATAGATCAAGGGACAGGGGGCGCCGGCACTGAAGCTTTCTTT. It specifies CASSIDQGTGGAGTEAFF. The variable domain in full, completed from reference TRBV19 and TRBJ1-1, reads DGGITQSPKYLFRKEGQNVTLSCEQNLNHDAMYWYRQDPGQGLRLIYYSQIVNDFQKGDIAEGYSVSREKKESFPLTVTSAQKNPTAFYLCASSIDQGTGGAGTEAFFGQGTRLTVV.

J is TRBJ1-1 and V is TRBV5-5, with D uncertain. The V end lost 0 bases, the J end lost 1 base, and 4 bases lay between the germline ends. Germline CDR1 reads SGHKS; CDR2 reads YYEKEE (reference sequence). The CDR3 sequence is 13 residues long. CDR3 protein: CASSLGENTEAFF. CDR3 sequence (DNA): TGTGCCAGCAGCTTGGGCGAGAACACTGAAGCTTTCTTT.

The chain has TRBV6-1 and TRBJ1-6; 7 bases agree with TRBD1. CDR1 is MNHNS and CDR2 is SASEGT in the germline V gene. With V trimmed by 3 bases and J by 8 bases, 4 bases remained unmatched. This CDR3 contains 14 residues. Written as DNA, the CDR3 is TGTGCCAGCAGTGACCGACAGGGCCATTCACCCCTCCACTTT. Its translation is CASSDRQGHSPLHF.

DNA of the CDR3: TGTGCCAGCACCAAGACAGGCCTTAGCACAGATACGCAGTATTTT. Its protein product is CASTKTGLSTDTQYF. The chain employs TRBV6-4 and TRBJ2-3; a weak D match, TRBD1 (6 bases). CDR1 and CDR2 from the germline V gene are MRHNA and SNTAGT. CDR3 length: 15 residues. V lost 7 bases to trimming and J lost 0 bases, with 14 bases between them.

This chain connects TRBV2 to TRBJ2-3; D is perhaps TRBD1 (5 bases). The CDR3 totals 17 residues. Germline V lookup: CDR1 SNHLY, CDR2 FYNNEI. The V gene lost 0 bases and the J gene lost 2 bases, with 15 bases spanning the gap. Here the CDR3 reads CASSEAPTGQFTDTQYF. CDR3 nucleotides: TGTGCCAGCAGTGAAGCGCCTACAGGACAATTCACAGATACGCAGTATTTT.

V usage is TRBV28 and J usage is TRBJ1-1; no firm D call. The V gene lost 6 bases and the J gene lost 7 bases, with 18 bases spanning the gap. The CDR3 consists of 14 residues. Germline CDR1 MDHEN, CDR2 SYDVKM. The chain's CDR3 is CASSPVGSEGEAFF. The CDR3, as DNA: TGTGCCAGCAGCCCCGTGGGCAGCGAGGGTGAAGCTTTCTTT.

The V gene is TRBV5-5, the J gene TRBJ1-2; 11 positions agree with TRBD1. CDR1 is SGHKS and CDR2 is YYEKEE in the germline V gene (reference sequence). V gave up 4 bases and J gave up 8 bases; unmatched junction bases: 13. CDR3 length equals 16 residues. CDR3: CASSTLDRGHLGGYTF. In nucleotides, the CDR3 is TGTGCCAGCAGCACCCTGGACAGGGGGCATCTGGGGGGCTACACCTTC.

This clone showed up just once. The rearrangement joins TRBV14 to TRBJ1-3; perhaps TRBD1 as D (6 bases). V gave up 4 bases and J gave up 2 bases, with 9 bases separating them. The CDR3 is made up of 14 amino acids. Germline V lookup: CDR1 SGHDN, CDR2 FVKESK. Here the CDR3 reads CASSPGQPGNTIYF. In DNA form, the CDR3 reads TGTGCCAGCAGCCCCGGACAGCCTGGAAACACCATATATTTT. Full variable domain (missing parts from reference TRBV14 and TRBJ1-3): EAGVTQFPSHSVIEKGQTVTLRCDPISGHDNLYWYRRVMGKEIKFLLHFVKESKQDESGMPNNRFLAERTGGTYSTLKVQPAELEDSGVYFCASSPGQPGNTIYFGEGSWLTVV.

This clone was counted a single time. The J gene is TRBJ2-7, the V gene TRBV27; D perhaps matches TRBD1 (5 bases). There are 12 residues in the CDR3. The V gene lost 6 bases and the J gene lost 3 bases, with 9 bases spanning the gap. The germline gives CDR1 MNHEY, CDR2 SMNVEV (reference sequence). The chain's CDR3 is CASSRAGYEQYF. For the CDR3, the DNA is TGTGCCAGCAGCAGGGCAGGCTACGAGCAGTACTTC.

The rearrangement uses TRBV6-5 and TRBJ1-2, with D perhaps matching TRBD1 (5 bases). V lost 6 bases, J lost 8 bases, and 16 bases lay in between. Per the germline V gene, CDR1 is MNHEY and CDR2 is SVGAGI. The CDR3 runs to 13 residues. CDR3 nucleotide sequence: TGTGCCAGCAGCCACCAGGGTGCGGGAGGCTACACCTTC. Encoded protein: CASSHQGAGGYTF.

This chain joins TRBV7-2 and TRBJ2-5; TRBD2 matches 7 bases. The J segment lost 9 bases and the V segment lost 5 bases, leaving 12 bases of the junction unmatched. The CDR3 is 14 amino acids. Germline CDR1 and CDR2: SGHTA and FQGNSA. The CDR3: CASSPPGTTGAQYF. CDR3 coding DNA: TGTGCCAGCAGCCCCCCTGGGACTACGGGTGCCCAGTACTTC.

The chain couples TRBV6-5 to TRBJ2-7; 8 nucleotides match TRBD2. Germline assignment: CDR1 MNHEY and CDR2 SVGAGI. The CDR3 consists of 14 residues. J lost 3 bases, V lost 7 bases, and 8 bases had no gene match. The CDR3 loop reads CASTAGGASYEQYF. CDR3 sequence (DNA): TGTGCCAGCACGGCCGGGGGGGCTAGCTACGAGCAGTACTTC.

The V and J genes are TRBV2 and TRBJ2-3, with D perhaps matching TRBD2 (7 bases). Per germline, CDR1 SNHLY and CDR2 FYNNEI. Deletions cut 8 bases from V and 2 bases from J, with 11 bases between. The CDR3 consists of 13 residues. The CDR3 DNA is TGTGCCAGCGGGGGGGCGGACACAGATACGCAGTATTTT. This gives the protein CASGGADTDTQYF.

This chain links TRBV6-5 with TRBJ1-4; D ambiguous. CDR3 length equals 15 residues. The V gene lost 0 bases and the J gene lost 0 bases, with 5 bases spanning the gap. Germline V CDR1 and CDR2: MNHEY, SVGAGI. The CDR3 sequence: CASSYSTPTNEKLFF. CDR3 sequence (DNA): TGTGCCAGCAGTTACTCCACTCCAACTAATGAAAAACTGTTTTTT.

The chain couples TRBV28 to TRBJ2-5; 9 positions match TRBD1. Germline lookup yields CDR1 MDHEN and CDR2 SYDVKM. V shed 4 bases and J 4 bases; nucleotides not matched to a gene: 7. The CDR3 sequence is 15 residues long. DNA for the CDR3: TGTGCCAGCAGTTGGACAGGGGCGCGGGGAGAGACCCAGTACTTC. Translation: CASSWTGARGETQYF.